The subject of this entry is one TCR beta chain. Other DNA sequences from this sample encode an identical CDR3 as well. In the PCR, 60 Vbeta and 13 Jbeta primers were used. Measured with immunoSEQ multiplex PCR; TCRdb has only the in-frame clones, and not every one. This sample has around 150,000 clones, with 80% found just once. The entry originates in a study of cytomegalovirus exposure and HLA in healthy donors. V was pared by 0 bases and J by 1 base, with 1 base of the junction left unmatched. Germline V gives CDR1 SGHRS, CDR2 YFSETQ. The CDR3 length is 15 residues. Participants comprised healthy donors of bone marrow. Unrecorded immune exposures were likely, despite nominal health at sampling.

Material: PBMCs. This sequence joins TRBV5-1 and TRBJ2-3; TRBD2 matches 8 bases. The receptor's source is a man younger than 40 in good health and CMV-seronegative. In DNA form, the CDR3 reads TGCGCCAGCAGCTTGGCGGGGGGGCGCACAGATACGCAGTATTTT. As protein: CASSLAGGRTDTQYF.